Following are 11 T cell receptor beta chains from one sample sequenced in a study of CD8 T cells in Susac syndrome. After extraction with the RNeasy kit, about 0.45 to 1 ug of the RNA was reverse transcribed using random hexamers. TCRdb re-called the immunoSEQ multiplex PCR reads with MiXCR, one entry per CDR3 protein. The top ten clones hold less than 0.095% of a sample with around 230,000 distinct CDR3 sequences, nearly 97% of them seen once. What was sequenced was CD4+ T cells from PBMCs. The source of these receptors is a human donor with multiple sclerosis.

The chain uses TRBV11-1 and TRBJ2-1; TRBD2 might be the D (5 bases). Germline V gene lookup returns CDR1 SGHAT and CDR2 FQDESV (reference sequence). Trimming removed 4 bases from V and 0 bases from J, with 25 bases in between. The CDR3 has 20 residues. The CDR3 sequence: CASSSWGARASPSSYNEQFF. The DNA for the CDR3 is TGTGCCAGCAGCTCCTGGGGTGCGAGGGCCAGCCCAAGCTCCTACAATGAGCAGTTCTTC.

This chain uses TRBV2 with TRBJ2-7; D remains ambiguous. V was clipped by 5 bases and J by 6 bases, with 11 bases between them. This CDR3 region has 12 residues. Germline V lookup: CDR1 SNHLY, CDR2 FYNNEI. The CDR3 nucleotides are TGTGCCAGCAGTCGACTTTCAGGCGAGCAGTACTTC. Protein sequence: CASSRLSGEQYF.

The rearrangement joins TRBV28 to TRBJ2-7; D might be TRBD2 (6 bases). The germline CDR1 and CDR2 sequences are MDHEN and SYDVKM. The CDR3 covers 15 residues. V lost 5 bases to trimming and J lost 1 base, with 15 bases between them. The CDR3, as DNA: TGTGCCAGCAGTCTAACCCTAGCGTTATCCTACGAGCAGTACTTC. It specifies CASSLTLALSYEQYF.

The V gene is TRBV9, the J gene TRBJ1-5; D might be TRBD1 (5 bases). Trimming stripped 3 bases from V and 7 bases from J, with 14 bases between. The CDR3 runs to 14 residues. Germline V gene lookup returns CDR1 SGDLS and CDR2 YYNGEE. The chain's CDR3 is CASSARLRDQPQHF. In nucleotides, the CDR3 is TGTGCCAGCAGCGCACGACTTCGGGACCAGCCCCAGCATTTT.

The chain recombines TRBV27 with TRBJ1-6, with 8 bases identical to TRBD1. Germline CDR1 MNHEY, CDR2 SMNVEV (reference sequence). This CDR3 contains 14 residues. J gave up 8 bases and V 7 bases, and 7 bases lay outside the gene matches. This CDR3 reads CASTRGTGYSPLHF. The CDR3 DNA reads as TGTGCCAGCACCCGCGGGACAGGATATTCACCCCTCCACTTT.

The CDR3 nucleotides read TGCAGTGCTAGTCAACAAGAGACCCAGTACTTC. Residues: CSASQQETQYF. This sequence joins TRBV20-1 and TRBJ2-5; D call uncertain. V lost 3 bases, J lost 2 bases, and 4 bases lay in between. The CDR3 has 11 residues. Germline CDR1 DFQATT, CDR2 SNEGSKA (reference sequence).

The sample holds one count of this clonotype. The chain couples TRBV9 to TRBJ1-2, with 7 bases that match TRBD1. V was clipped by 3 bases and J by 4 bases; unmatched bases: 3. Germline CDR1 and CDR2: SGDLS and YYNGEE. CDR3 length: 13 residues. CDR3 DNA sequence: TGTGCCAGCAGCGCCAGACAGGGCTATGGCTACACCTTC. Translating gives CASSARQGYGYTF.

The CDR3 region has the DNA TGTGCCAGCAGCCAAGCTCGGGGGCAGCCCCAGCATTTT. Translating gives CASSQARGQPQHF. The V call is TRBV3-1, the J call TRBJ1-5, with D possibly matching TRBD1 (5 bases). The CDR3 loop spans 13 amino acids. CDR1 is LGHDT and CDR2 is YNNKEL in the germline V gene (reference sequence). Trimming stripped 1 base from V and 7 bases from J, with 8 bases between.

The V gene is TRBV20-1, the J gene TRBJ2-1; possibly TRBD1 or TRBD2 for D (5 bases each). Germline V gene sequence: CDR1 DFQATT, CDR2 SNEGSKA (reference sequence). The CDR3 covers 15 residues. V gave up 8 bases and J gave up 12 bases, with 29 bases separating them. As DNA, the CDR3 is TGCAGTCCCGGTTCTATGGCAGGGACCCACGCAGGGCAGTTCTTC. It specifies CSPGSMAGTHAGQFF.

The CDR3 spells CASSQDPARAGIGYTF. In nucleotides, the CDR3 is TGTGCCAGCAGCCAAGATCCCGCCAGGGCCGGTATAGGCTACACCTTC. The V gene is TRBV14, the J gene TRBJ1-2; a weak D match, TRBD1 (5 bases). The germline gives CDR1 SGHDN, CDR2 FVKESK. Trimming removed 0 bases at V and 8 bases at J, with 19 bases between. This CDR3 spans 16 amino acids.

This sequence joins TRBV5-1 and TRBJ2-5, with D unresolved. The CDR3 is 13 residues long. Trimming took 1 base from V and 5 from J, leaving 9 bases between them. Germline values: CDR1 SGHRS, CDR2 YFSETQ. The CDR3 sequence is CASSLMGVETQYF. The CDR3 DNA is TGCGCCAGCAGCTTGATGGGTGTGGAGACCCAGTACTTC.